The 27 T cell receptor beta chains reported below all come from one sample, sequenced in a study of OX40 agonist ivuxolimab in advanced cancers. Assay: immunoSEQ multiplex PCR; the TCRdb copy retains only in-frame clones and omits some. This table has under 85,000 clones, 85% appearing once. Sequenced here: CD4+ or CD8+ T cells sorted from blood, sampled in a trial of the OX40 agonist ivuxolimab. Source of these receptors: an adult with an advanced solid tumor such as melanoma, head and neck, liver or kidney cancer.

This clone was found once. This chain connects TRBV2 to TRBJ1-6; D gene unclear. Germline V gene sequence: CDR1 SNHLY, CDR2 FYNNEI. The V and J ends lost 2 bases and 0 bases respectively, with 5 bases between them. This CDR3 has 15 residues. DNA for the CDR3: TGTGCCAGCAGTGAACGTCCCTCCTATAATTCACCCCTCCACTTT. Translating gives CASSERPSYNSPLHF.

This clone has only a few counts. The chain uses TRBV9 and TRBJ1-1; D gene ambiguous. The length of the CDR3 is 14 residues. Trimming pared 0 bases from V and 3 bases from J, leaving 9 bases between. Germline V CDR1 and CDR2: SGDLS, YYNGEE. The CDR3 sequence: CASSVDFGDTEAFF. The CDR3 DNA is TGTGCCAGCAGCGTAGATTTCGGTGACACTGAAGCTTTCTTT.

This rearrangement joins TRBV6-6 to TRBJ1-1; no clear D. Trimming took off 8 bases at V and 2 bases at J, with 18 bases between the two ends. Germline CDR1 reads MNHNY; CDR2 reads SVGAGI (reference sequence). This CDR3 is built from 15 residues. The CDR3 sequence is CASSPEGGRNTEAFF. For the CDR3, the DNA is TGTGCCAGCTCCCCCGAGGGAGGACGAAACACTGAAGCTTTCTTT.

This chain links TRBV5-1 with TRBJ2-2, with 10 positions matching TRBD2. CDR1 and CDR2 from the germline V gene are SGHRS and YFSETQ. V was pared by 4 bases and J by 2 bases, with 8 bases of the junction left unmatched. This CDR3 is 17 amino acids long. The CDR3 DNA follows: TGCGCCAGCAGCCGACGAGGGACTAGCGATAACACCGGGGAGCTGTTTTTT. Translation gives CASSRRGTSDNTGELFF.

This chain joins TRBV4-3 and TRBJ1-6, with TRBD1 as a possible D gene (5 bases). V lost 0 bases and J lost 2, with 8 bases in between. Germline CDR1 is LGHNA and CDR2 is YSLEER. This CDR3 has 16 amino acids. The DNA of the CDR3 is TGCGCCAGCAGCCAAGATAAGGGACCCTATAATTCACCCCTCCACTTT. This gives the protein CASSQDKGPYNSPLHF.

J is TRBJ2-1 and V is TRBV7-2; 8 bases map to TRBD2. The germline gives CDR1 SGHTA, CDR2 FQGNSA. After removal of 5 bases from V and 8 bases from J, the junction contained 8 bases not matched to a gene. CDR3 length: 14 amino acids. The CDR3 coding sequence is TGTGCCAGCAGCCGCTACGGGGGGGCAGATGAGCAGTTCTTC. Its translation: CASSRYGGADEQFF.

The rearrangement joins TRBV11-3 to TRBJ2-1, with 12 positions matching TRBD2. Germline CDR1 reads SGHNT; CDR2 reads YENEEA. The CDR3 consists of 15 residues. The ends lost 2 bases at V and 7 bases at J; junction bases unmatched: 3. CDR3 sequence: CASSLRLAGDNEQFF. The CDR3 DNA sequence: TGTGCCAGCAGCTTACGACTAGCGGGAGATAATGAGCAGTTCTTC.

The CDR3 bases are TGTGCCAGCAGCCAAGTTAACGGAGGGGTCTATGGCTACACCTTC. This gives the protein CASSQVNGGVYGYTF. This chain joins TRBV14 and TRBJ1-2; a possible D gene is TRBD1 (5 bases). The germline V and J ends were trimmed by 1 base and 4 bases, with 13 bases remaining between them. The germline gives CDR1 SGHDN, CDR2 FVKESK. This CDR3 spans 15 amino acids.

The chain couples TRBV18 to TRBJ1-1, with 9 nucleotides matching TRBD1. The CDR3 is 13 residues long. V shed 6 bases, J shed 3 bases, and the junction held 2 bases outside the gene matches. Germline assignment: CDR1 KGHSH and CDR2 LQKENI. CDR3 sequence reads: CASSRTGDTEAFF. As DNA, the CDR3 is TGTGCCAGCTCCCGGACAGGGGACACTGAAGCTTTCTTT.

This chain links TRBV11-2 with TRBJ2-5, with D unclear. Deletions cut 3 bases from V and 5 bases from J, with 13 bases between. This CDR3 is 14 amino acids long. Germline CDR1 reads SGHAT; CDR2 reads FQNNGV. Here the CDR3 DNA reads TGTGCCAGCAGCTTGTCAACCTCCCTTGAGACCCAGTACTTC. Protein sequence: CASSLSTSLETQYF.

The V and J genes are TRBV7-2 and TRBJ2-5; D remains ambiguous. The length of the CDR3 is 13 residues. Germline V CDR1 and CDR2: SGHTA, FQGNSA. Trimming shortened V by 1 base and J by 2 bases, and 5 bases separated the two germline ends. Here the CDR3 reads CASSLVGQETQYF. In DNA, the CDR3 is TGTGCCAGCAGCTTAGTGGGACAAGAGACCCAGTACTTC.

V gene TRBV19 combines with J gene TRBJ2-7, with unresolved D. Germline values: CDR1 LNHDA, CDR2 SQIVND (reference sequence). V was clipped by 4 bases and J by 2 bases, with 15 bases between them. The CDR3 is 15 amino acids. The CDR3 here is CASSTLRLGTYEQYF. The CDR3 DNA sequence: TGTGCCAGTAGTACGCTTCGACTGGGAACCTACGAGCAGTACTTC.

The chain's CDR3 is CASSIRPQINEKLFF. The CDR3 coding sequence is TGTGCCAGCAGTATTCGGCCGCAAATAAATGAAAAACTGTTTTTT. This chain connects TRBV2 to TRBJ1-4; D ambiguous. The CDR3 has 15 residues. With 5 bases removed from V and 5 bases from J, the gap between germline ends came to 15 bases. Germline CDR1 SNHLY, CDR2 FYNNEI.

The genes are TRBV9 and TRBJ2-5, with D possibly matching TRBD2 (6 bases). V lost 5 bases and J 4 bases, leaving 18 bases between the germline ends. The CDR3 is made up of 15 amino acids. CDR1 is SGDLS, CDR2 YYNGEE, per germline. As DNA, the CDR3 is TGTGCCAGCAGTTTCATGGGCCAGGGAGGAGAGACCCAGTACTTC. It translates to CASSFMGQGGETQYF.

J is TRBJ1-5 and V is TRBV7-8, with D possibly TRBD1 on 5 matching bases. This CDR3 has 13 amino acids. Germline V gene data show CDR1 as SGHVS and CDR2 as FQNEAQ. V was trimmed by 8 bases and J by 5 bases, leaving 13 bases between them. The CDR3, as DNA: TGTGCCAGCCGGGGACTTGAGCATCAGCCCCAGCATTTT. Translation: CASRGLEHQPQHF.

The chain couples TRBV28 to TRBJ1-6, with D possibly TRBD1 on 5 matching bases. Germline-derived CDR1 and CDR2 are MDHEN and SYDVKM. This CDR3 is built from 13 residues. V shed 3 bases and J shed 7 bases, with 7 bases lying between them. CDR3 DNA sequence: TGTGCCAGCAGTTTTGAGGGGAATTCACCCCTCCACTTT. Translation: CASSFEGNSPLHF.

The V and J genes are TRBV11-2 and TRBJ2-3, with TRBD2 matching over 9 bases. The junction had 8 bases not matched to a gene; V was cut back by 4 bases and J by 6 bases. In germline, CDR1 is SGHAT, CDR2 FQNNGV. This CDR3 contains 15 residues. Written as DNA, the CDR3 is TGTGCCAGCAGCTACGTAGCGGGAGTAAGGGATACGCAGTATTTT. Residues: CASSYVAGVRDTQYF.

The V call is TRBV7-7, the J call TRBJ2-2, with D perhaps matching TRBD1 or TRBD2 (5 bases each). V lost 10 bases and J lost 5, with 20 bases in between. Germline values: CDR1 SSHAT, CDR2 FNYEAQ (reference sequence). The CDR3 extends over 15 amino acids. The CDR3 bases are TGTGCCATCTCACCTGGGGGTCGGAGGACCGGGGAGCTGTTTTTT. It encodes CAISPGGRRTGELFF.

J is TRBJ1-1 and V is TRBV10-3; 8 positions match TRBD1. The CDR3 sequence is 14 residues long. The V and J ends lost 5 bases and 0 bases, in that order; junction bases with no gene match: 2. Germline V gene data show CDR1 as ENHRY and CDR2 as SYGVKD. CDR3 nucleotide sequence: TGTGCCATCAGTCGACAGGGGTTGAACACTGAAGCTTTCTTT. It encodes CAISRQGLNTEAFF.

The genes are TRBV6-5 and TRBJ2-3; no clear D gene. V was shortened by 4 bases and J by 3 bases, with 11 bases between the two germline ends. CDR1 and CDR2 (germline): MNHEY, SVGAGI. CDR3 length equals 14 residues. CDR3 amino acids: CASSSLERTDTQYF. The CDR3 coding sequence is TGTGCCAGCAGTTCGCTAGAAAGGACAGATACGCAGTATTTT.

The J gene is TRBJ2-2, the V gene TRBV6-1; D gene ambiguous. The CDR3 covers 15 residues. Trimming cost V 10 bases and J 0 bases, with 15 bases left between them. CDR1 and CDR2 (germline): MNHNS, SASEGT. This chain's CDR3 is CATWSRNANTGELFF. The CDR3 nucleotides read TGTGCCACTTGGTCCCGAAACGCGAACACCGGGGAGCTGTTTTTT.

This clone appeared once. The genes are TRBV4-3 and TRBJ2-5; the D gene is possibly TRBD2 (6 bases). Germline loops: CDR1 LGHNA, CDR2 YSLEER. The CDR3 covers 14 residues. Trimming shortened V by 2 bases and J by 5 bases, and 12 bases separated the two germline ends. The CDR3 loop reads CASSQRGGVETQYF. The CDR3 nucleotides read TGCGCCAGCAGCCAAAGGGGCGGGGTGGAGACCCAGTACTTC.

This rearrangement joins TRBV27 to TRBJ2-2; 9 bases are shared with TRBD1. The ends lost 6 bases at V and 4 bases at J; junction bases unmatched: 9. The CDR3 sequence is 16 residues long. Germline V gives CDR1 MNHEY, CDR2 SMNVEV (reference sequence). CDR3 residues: CASRLAGTGPTGELFF. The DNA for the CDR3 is TGTGCCAGCAGGCTCGCCGGGACAGGGCCCACCGGGGAGCTGTTTTTT.

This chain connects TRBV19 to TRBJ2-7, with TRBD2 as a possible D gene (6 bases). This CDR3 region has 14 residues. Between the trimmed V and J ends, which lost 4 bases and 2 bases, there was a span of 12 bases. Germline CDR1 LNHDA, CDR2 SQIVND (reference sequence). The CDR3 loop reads CASSKAGTPYEQYF. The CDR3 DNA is TGTGCCAGTAGTAAGGCGGGGACGCCCTACGAGCAGTACTTC. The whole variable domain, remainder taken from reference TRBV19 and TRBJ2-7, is DGGITQSPKYLFRKEGQNVTLSCEQNLNHDAMYWYRQDPGQGLRLIYYSQIVNDFQKGDIAEGYSVSREKKESFPLTVTSAQKNPTAFYLCASSKAGTPYEQYFGPGTRLTVT.

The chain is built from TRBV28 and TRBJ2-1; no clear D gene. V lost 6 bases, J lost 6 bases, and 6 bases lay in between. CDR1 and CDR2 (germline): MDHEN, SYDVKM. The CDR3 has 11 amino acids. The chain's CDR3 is CASRNANEQFF. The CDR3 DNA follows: TGTGCCAGCAGAAACGCCAATGAGCAGTTCTTC.

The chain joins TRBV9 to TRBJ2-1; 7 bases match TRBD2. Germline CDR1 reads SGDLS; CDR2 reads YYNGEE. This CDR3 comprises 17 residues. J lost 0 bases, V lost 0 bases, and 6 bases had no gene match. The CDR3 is CASSVGSAGSSYNEQFF. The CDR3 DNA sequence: TGTGCCAGCAGCGTAGGGTCAGCGGGGAGCTCCTACAATGAGCAGTTCTTC.

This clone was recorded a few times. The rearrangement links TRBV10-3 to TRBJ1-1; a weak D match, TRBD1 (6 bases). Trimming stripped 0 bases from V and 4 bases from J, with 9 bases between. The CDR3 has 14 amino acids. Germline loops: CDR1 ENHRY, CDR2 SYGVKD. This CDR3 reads CAISESGGPTEAFF. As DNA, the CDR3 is TGTGCCATCAGTGAGTCTGGGGGGCCCACTGAAGCTTTCTTT.